Below, 24 T cell receptor beta chains from the same sample are listed, as sequenced in a study of cytomegalovirus exposure and HLA in healthy donors. It was with 60 Vbeta and 13 Jbeta primers that the PCR ran. Assay: immunoSEQ multiplex PCR; the TCRdb copy retains only in-frame clones and omits some. The table has approximately 180,000 clones, 65% to 75% seen once. Sequences were obtained from PBMCs. Receptor source: a human donor in good health.

The chain is built from TRBV7-6 and TRBJ2-4; D is possibly TRBD1 (6 bases). The germline V and J ends were trimmed by 5 bases and 0 bases, with 14 bases remaining between them. The length of the CDR3 is 16 residues. Germline V gene data show CDR1 as SGHVS and CDR2 as FNYEAQ. The CDR3 reads CASSTLTGLAKNIQYF. The CDR3, as DNA: TGTGCCAGCAGCACCCTGACAGGACTAGCCAAAAACATTCAGTACTTC.

The J gene is TRBJ2-1, the V gene TRBV27; TRBD2 might be the D (5 bases). Germline CDR1 reads MNHEY; CDR2 reads SMNVEV (reference sequence). This CDR3 has 17 residues. V lost 1 base, J lost 0 bases, and 13 bases lay in between. CDR3 loop: CASSLFWLAGSYNEQFF. The CDR3 bases are TGTGCCAGCAGTTTATTTTGGCTAGCTGGCTCCTACAATGAGCAGTTCTTC.

J is TRBJ2-5 and V is TRBV9; 7 bases are shared with TRBD2. Germline V gives CDR1 SGDLS, CDR2 YYNGEE. This CDR3 region has 15 residues. The trim removed 4 bases at V and 4 bases at J, leaving 10 bases unmatched. The CDR3 DNA reads as TGTGCCAGCAGCACGAGCGGGGTTGGGGGAGAGACCCAGTACTTC. Residues: CASSTSGVGGETQYF.

The chain has TRBV19 and TRBJ1-5; 10 bases match TRBD1. CDR3 length equals 15 residues. The trim removed 5 bases at V and 5 bases at J, leaving 6 bases unmatched. CDR1 and CDR2 from the germline V gene are LNHDA and SQIVND (reference sequence). CDR3 DNA sequence: TGTGCCAGTAGTCCTACGACAGGGGGCTATCAGCCCCAGCATTTT. It is translated as CASSPTTGGYQPQHF. The whole variable domain, filled in from reference TRBV19 and TRBJ1-5, reads DGGITQSPKYLFRKEGQNVTLSCEQNLNHDAMYWYRQDPGQGLRLIYYSQIVNDFQKGDIAEGYSVSREKKESFPLTVTSAQKNPTAFYLCASSPTTGGYQPQHFGDGTRLSIL.

This rearrangement joins TRBV6-5 to TRBJ2-1; tentatively, D is TRBD2 (6 bases). The V and J ends lost 7 bases and 6 bases respectively, with 19 bases between them. The CDR3 consists of 15 residues. In germline, CDR1 is MNHEY, CDR2 SVGAGI. The DNA for the CDR3 is TGTGCCAGCATTTGGGGGGTGTGGAATGCCAATGAGCAGTTCTTC. Translation gives CASIWGVWNANEQFF.

The chain uses TRBV6-1 and TRBJ1-6, with a weak D call TRBD1 (5 bases). This CDR3 is 15 amino acids long. Trimming removed 7 bases from V and 8 bases from J, with 18 bases in between. CDR1 and CDR2 from the germline V gene are MNHNS and SASEGT. The CDR3 region has the DNA TGTGCCAGCATTAAGAGAACAGGCAGGGATTCACCCCTCCACTTT. Its protein product is CASIKRTGRDSPLHF.

A few counts support this clone. Other DNA sequences within the sample encode an identical CDR3. The chain joins TRBV5-4 to TRBJ1-5; TRBD1 aligns across 8 bases. CDR1 is SGHNT, CDR2 YYREEE, per germline (reference sequence). This CDR3 has 13 amino acids. Trimming at V came to 4 bases and at J to 6 bases, leaving 3 bases not matched to a gene. The CDR3 protein is CASSLDRGQPQHF. The CDR3 nucleotides read TGTGCCAGCAGCCTTGACAGGGGTCAGCCCCAGCATTTT.

DNA for the CDR3: TGTGCCAGCAGGATGGACAGGGTGAACACTGAAGCTTTCTTT. Protein sequence: CASRMDRVNTEAFF. This chain joins TRBV5-5 and TRBJ1-1; 8 bases line up with TRBD1. Germline assignment: CDR1 SGHKS and CDR2 YYEKEE (reference sequence). Losses at the gene ends were 5 bases for V and 0 bases for J; bases not matched to a gene: 3. CDR3 size: 14 residues.

The chain combines TRBV7-3 with TRBJ2-7; possible D gene TRBD2, 5 bases. The CDR3 consists of 14 residues. The germline CDR1 and CDR2 sequences are SGHTA and FQGTGA. With 4 bases removed from V and 2 bases from J, the gap between germline ends came to 12 bases. CDR3: CASSSRAGAYEQYF. CDR3 sequence (DNA): TGTGCCAGCAGCTCGCGGGCAGGCGCCTACGAGCAGTACTTC. The variable domain in full, with the rest retrieved from reference TRBV7-3 and TRBJ2-7, is GAGVSQTPSNKVTEKGKYVELRCDPISGHTALYWYRQSLGQGPEFLIYFQGTGAADDSGLPNDRFFAVRPEGSVSTLKIQRTERGDSAVYLCASSSRAGAYEQYFGPGTRLTVT.

In its sample, this clone was seen many times. This chain joins TRBV4-1 and TRBJ2-7; D unclear. The V end was cut by 4 bases, the J end by 3 bases, with 10 bases between. The length of the CDR3 is 13 residues. Germline V gene data show CDR1 as MGHRA and CDR2 as YSYEKL. This CDR3 is CASSPGPNYEQYF. The DNA of the CDR3 is TGCGCCAGCAGCCCTGGCCCCAACTACGAGCAGTACTTC.

The rearrangement joins TRBV27 to TRBJ1-4, with 7 positions matching TRBD1. The CDR3 is made up of 13 amino acids. V trimming: 6 bases; J trimming: 11 bases; junction bases outside the gene matches: 9. Germline CDR1 reads MNHEY; CDR2 reads SMNVEV (reference sequence). CDR3 sequence (DNA): TGTGCCAGCAGAATTTCAGACAGGGACAAACTGTTTTTT. Protein: CASRISDRDKLFF. Full variable domain (rest looked up from reference TRBV27 and TRBJ1-4): EAQVTQNPRYLITVTGKKLTVTCSQNMNHEYMSWYRQDPGLGLRQIYYSMNVEVTDKGDVPEGYKVSRKEKRNFPLILESPSPNQTSLYFCASRISDRDKLFFGSGTQLSVL.

This clone was seen a handful of times. The chain employs TRBV10-1 and TRBJ1-1, with a weak D call TRBD1 (6 bases). The CDR3 is 16 amino acids. V was cut by 0 bases and J by 1 base, with 12 bases left in between. CDR1 WNHNN and CDR2 SYGVQD come from the germline V gene (reference sequence). CDR3 loop: CASSESLRQENTEAFF. The CDR3 nucleotides read TGCGCCAGCAGTGAGTCGTTGAGACAGGAGAACACTGAAGCTTTCTTT.

The V and J genes are TRBV2 and TRBJ1-1, with D perhaps matching TRBD1 (5 bases). Germline CDR1 reads SNHLY; CDR2 reads FYNNEI. The V and J ends lost 8 bases and 1 base respectively, with 20 bases between them. The CDR3 totals 16 residues. The CDR3 spells CASSQEKGARNTEAFF. The CDR3, as DNA: TGTGCCAGCTCCCAGGAAAAAGGGGCGCGGAACACTGAAGCTTTCTTT.

CDR3: CASSYGWTAYEQYF. The CDR3, as DNA: TGTGCCAGCAGTTACGGCTGGACAGCCTACGAGCAGTACTTC. This chain joins TRBV6-5 and TRBJ2-7; perhaps TRBD1 as D (6 bases). The CDR3 extends over 14 amino acids. Trimming removed 2 bases at V and 2 bases at J, with 10 bases between. Germline V gene sequence: CDR1 MNHEY, CDR2 SVGAGI.

J is TRBJ1-2 and V is TRBV9; 9 positions agree with TRBD1. V lost 0 bases and J lost 7; bases outside the gene matches: 10. The CDR3 runs 16 residues. Germline V CDR1 and CDR2: SGDLS, YYNGEE. CDR3 sequence: CASSVAGTGQGGGYTF. The CDR3, as DNA: TGTGCCAGCAGCGTAGCCGGGACAGGGCAGGGAGGTGGCTACACCTTC.

This clone was detected only a few times. The chain combines TRBV14 with TRBJ1-1; maybe TRBD1 (5 bases). The V end lost 0 bases, the J end lost 0 bases, and 17 bases lay between the germline ends. Germline V CDR1 and CDR2: SGHDN, FVKESK. The CDR3 spans 18 residues. The CDR3 protein is CASSQDNLLAGMNTEAFF. Written as DNA, the CDR3 is TGTGCCAGCAGCCAAGATAACCTCCTGGCAGGGATGAACACTGAAGCTTTCTTT.

The chain is built from TRBV5-1 and TRBJ2-1; D perhaps matches TRBD2 (7 bases). V was shortened by 5 bases and J by 8 bases, with 23 bases between the two germline ends. Germline CDR1 is SGHRS and CDR2 is YFSETQ. The CDR3 spans 16 residues. CDR3 bases: TGCGCCAGCAGGGAGGGGGGGGGCACCTACCTTGATGAGCAGTTCTTC. Translating it yields CASREGGGTYLDEQFF.

The chain has TRBV27 and TRBJ2-7, with 9 bases lining up with TRBD1. Per germline, CDR1 MNHEY and CDR2 SMNVEV (reference sequence). V trimming: 8 bases; J trimming: 4 bases; junction bases outside the gene matches: 9. CDR3 length equals 14 residues. The CDR3 DNA is TGTGCCAGCTCCTTACAGGGGGCGGGTTACGAGCAGTACTTC. Amino acids: CASSLQGAGYEQYF.

This clone was counted between two and nine times. The rearrangement uses TRBV25-1 and TRBJ1-5; 7 nucleotides align to TRBD1. J gave up 8 bases and V 1 base, and 5 bases lay outside the gene matches. The germline V gene has CDR1 MGHDK and CDR2 SYGVNS. The CDR3 length is 14 residues. The CDR3: CASSEFGRGEPQHF. CDR3 coding DNA: TGTGCCAGCAGTGAATTCGGCAGGGGGGAGCCCCAGCATTTT.

The chain has TRBV5-1 and TRBJ2-7, with TRBD1 matching 7 bases. V lost 0 bases and J lost 0; bases outside the gene matches: 6. Germline V gene data show CDR1 as SGHRS and CDR2 as YFSETQ. The CDR3 has 16 amino acids. The CDR3 is CASSLAAGTVSYEQYF. The CDR3 DNA sequence: TGCGCCAGCAGCTTGGCCGCCGGGACAGTCTCCTACGAGCAGTACTTC.

V is TRBV5-4 and J is TRBJ1-1; D gene uncertain. CDR1 and CDR2 (germline): SGHNT, YYREEE (reference sequence). Trimming pared 0 bases from V and 1 base from J, leaving 7 bases between. This CDR3 has 14 amino acids. CDR3 nucleotides: TGTGCCAGCAGCTTGGATGTAGAGAACACTGAAGCTTTCTTT. Residues: CASSLDVENTEAFF.

The chain combines TRBV28 with TRBJ2-7; the D gene is possibly TRBD2 (6 bases). CDR1 MDHEN and CDR2 SYDVKM come from the germline V gene. V was clipped by 0 bases and J by 0 bases, with 9 bases between them. CDR3 length equals 15 residues. CDR3 DNA: TGTGCCAGCAGTTTATGGGGGGGAAGCTCCTACGAGCAGTACTTC. Protein: CASSLWGGSSYEQYF.

The CDR3 protein is CASSVDRSQETQYF. The CDR3 nucleotides read TGTGCCAGCAGCGTAGACAGATCTCAAGAGACCCAGTACTTC. The chain links TRBV9 to TRBJ2-5; unclear D gene. The CDR3 contains 14 residues. CDR1 and CDR2 from the germline V gene are SGDLS and YYNGEE. With 0 bases removed from V and 2 bases from J, the gap between germline ends came to 8 bases.

V is TRBV7-2 and J is TRBJ1-1; maybe TRBD1 (5 bases). This CDR3 is 15 amino acids long. CDR1 SGHTA and CDR2 FQGNSA come from the germline V gene. Trimming removed 0 bases from V and 7 bases from J, with 15 bases in between. CDR3 coding DNA: TGTGCCAGCAGCTTAGCATCCTGGACAACGAATGAAGCTTTCTTT. Its protein is CASSLASWTTNEAFF. The variable domain in full, with the rest retrieved from reference TRBV7-2 and TRBJ1-1, is GAGVSQSPSNKVTEKGKDVELRCDPISGHTALYWYRQSLGQGLEFLIYFQGNSAPDKSGLPSDRFSAERTGGSVSTLTIQRTQQEDSAVYLCASSLASWTTNEAFFGQGTRLTVV.